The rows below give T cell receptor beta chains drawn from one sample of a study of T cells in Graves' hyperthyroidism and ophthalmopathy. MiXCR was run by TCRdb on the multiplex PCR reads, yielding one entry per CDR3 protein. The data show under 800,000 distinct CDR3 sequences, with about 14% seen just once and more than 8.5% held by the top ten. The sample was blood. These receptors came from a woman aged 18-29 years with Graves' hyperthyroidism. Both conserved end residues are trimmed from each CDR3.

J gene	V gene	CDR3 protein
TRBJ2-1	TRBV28	ASTQFPAGVRNEQF
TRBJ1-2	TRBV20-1	SALQGFYGYT
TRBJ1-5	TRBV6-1	ASSERGTGVQPQH
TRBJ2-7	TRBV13	ASSLGSGTGVYEQY
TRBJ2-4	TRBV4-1	ASSQDDREGAIAKNIQY
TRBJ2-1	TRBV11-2	ASSLEYGLNEQF
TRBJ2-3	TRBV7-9	ASRLTGTSGSTDTQY
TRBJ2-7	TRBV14	ASSRRGDYEQY
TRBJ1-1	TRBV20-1	SGLILPGQNNEAF
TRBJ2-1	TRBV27	ASSMFTGGTDNEQF
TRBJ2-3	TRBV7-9	ASSLGTGGADTQY
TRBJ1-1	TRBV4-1	ASRNGPPGNTEAF
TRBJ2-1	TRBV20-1	SVKGTDEQF
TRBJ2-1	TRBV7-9	ASSLVGREQF
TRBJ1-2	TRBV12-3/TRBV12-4	ASSLRDGYT
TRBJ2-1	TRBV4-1	ASSQSLPGDKSEQF
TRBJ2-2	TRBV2	ASSKFEETGEPF
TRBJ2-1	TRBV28	ASSMTSGRVVEQF
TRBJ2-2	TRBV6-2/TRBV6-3	ASRIPGTGNTGELF
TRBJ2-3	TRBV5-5	ASSNNGDTQY
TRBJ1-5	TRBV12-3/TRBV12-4	ASSLGAGVSQPQH
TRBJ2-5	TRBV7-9	ASSLEVGAPN
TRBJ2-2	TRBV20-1	SARPLGRLIGELF
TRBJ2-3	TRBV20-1	SAVSLLSGSTDTQY
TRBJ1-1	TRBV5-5	ASSLGQPEAF
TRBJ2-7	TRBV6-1	ASSEAGGTRRQY
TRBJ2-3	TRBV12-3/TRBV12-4	ASSILGLTDTQY
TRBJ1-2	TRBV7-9	ASSFLDNNYGYT
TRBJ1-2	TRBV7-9	ASSQRDRFYGYT
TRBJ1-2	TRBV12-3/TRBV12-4	ASSSKDTPTGISYGYT
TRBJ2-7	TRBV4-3	ASSQGTGEYEQH
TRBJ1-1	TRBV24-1	ATSDLPQAPLWNTEAF
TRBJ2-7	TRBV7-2	ASSKVAGGTYEQY
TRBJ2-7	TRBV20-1	SASPGGTYEQY
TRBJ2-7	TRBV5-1	ASSLAVLEEQY
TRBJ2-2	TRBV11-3	ASSLVHTGELF